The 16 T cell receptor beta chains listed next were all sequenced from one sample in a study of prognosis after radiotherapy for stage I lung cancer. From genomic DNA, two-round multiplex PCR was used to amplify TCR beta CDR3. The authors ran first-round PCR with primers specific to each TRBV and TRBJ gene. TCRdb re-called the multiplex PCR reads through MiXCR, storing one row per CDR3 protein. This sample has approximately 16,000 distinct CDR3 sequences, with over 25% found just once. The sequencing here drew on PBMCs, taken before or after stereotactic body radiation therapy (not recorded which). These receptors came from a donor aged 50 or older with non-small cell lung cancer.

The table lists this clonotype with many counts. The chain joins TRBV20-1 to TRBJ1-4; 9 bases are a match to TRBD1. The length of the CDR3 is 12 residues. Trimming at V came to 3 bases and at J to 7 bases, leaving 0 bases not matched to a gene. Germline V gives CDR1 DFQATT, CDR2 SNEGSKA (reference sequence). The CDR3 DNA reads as TGCAGTGCTAGGGACAGGGGTGAAAAACTGTTTTTT. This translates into CSARDRGEKLFF.

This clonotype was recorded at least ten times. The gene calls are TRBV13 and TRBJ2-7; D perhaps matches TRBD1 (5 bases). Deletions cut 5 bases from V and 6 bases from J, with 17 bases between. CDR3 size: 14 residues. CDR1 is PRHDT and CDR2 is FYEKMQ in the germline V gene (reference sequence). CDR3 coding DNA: TGTGCCAGCAGCCCCCAGCAGGGTATGGGCGAGCAGTACTTC. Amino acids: CASSPQQGMGEQYF.

The CDR3 loop is CASGSRGNFYEQYF. CDR3 coding DNA: TGTGCCAGCGGCTCAAGAGGCAACTTCTACGAGCAGTACTTC. This chain uses TRBV11-1 with TRBJ2-7; the D is unclear. This CDR3 comprises 14 residues. Germline CDR1 reads SGHAT; CDR2 reads FQDESV (reference sequence). Between the trimmed V and J ends, which lost 8 bases and 3 bases, there was a span of 17 bases.

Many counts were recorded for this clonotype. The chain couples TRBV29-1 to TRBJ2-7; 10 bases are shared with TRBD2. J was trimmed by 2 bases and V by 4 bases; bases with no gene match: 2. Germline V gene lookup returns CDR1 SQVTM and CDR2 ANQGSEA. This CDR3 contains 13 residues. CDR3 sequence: CSVVLAGAYEQYF. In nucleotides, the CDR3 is TGCAGCGTTGTGCTAGCGGGAGCCTACGAGCAGTACTTC.

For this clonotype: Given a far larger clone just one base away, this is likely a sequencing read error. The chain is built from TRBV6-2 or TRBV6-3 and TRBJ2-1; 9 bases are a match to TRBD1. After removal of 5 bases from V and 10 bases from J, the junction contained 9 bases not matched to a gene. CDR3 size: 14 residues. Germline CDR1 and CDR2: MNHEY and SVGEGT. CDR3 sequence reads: CASSVGTGNYEQFF. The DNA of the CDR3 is TGTGCCAGCAGTGTCGGGACAGGGAACTACGAGCAGTTCTTC.

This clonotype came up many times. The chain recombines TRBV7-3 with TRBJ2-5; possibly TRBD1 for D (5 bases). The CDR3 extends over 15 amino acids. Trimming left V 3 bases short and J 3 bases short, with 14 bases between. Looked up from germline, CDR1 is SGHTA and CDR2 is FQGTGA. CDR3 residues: CASSFKGLPKETQYF. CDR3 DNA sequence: TGTGCCAGCAGCTTCAAGGGGCTACCAAAAGAGACCCAGTACTTC.

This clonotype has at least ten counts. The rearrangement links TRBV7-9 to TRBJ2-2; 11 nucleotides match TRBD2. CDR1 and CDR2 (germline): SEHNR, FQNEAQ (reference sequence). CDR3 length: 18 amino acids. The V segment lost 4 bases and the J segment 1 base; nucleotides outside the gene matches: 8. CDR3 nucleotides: TGTGCCAGCAGCTCCACTAGCGGGAGAGTCCGGAACACCGGGGAGCTGTTTTTT. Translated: CASSSTSGRVRNTGELFF.

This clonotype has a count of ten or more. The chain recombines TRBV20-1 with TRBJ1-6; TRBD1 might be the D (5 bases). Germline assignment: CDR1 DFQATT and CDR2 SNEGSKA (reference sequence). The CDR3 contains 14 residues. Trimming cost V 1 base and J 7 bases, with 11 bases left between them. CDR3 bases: TGCAGTGCTAGAGTGGCAGGGAGAAATTCACCCCTCCACTTT. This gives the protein CSARVAGRNSPLHF.

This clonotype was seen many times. CDR3 coding DNA: TGCGCCAGCAGCTTGAATGGAGGGGGCGCCGCCGGGGAGCTGTTTTTT. This encodes CASSLNGGGAAGELFF. The gene calls are TRBV5-1 and TRBJ2-2; tentative D call: TRBD1 (7 bases). This CDR3 is built from 16 residues. Trimming left V 1 base short and J 6 bases short, with 16 bases between. CDR1 is SGHRS and CDR2 is YFSETQ in the germline V gene.

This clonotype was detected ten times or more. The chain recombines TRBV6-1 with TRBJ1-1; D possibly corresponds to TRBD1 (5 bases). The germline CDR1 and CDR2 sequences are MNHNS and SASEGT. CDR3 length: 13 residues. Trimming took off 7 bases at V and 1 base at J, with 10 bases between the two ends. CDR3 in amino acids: CASTDSPNTEAFF. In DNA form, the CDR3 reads TGTGCCAGCACTGACAGCCCGAACACTGAAGCTTTCTTT.

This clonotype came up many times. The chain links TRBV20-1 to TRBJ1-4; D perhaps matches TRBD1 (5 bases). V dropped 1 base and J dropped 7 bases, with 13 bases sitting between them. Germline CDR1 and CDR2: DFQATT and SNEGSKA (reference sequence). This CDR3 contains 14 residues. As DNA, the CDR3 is TGCAGTGCTAGAGCTGTACAGGATGCTGAAAAACTGTTTTTT. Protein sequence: CSARAVQDAEKLFF.

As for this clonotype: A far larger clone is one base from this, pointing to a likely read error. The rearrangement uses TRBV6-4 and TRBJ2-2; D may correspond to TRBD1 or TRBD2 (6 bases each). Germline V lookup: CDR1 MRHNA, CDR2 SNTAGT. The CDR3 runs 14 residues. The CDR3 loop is CASLQGSLTGGLFF. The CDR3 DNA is TGTGCCAGCCTCCAGGGGAGTCTCACCGGGGGGCTGTTTTTT.

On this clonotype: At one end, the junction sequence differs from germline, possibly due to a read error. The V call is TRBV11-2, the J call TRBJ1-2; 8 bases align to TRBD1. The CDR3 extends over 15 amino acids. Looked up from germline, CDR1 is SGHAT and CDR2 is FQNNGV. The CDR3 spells CAGSLDTGGVGGYTF. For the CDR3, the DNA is TGTGCCGGCAGCTTAGATACAGGGGGTGTCGGTGGCTACACCTTC. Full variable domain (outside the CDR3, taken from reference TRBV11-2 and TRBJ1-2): EAGVAQSPRYKIIEKRQSVAFWCNPISGHATLYWYQQILGQGPKLLIQFQNNGVVDDSQLPKDRFSAERLKGVDSTLKIQPAKLEDSAVYLCAGSLDTGGVGGYTFGSGTRLTVV.

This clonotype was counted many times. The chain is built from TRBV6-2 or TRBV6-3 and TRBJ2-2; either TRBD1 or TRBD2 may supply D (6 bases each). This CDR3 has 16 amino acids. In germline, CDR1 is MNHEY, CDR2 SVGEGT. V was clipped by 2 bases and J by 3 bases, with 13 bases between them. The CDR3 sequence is CASSYVRGLDTGELFF. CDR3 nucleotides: TGTGCCAGCAGTTACGTCCGGGGGCTGGACACCGGGGAGCTGTTTTTT.

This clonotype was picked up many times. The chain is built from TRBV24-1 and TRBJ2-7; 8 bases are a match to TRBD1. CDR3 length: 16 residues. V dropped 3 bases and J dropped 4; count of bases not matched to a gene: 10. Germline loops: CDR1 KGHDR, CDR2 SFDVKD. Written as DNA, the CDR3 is TGTGCCACCAGTGATGTCGCCGCGACAGGGGTTTACGAGCAGTACTTC. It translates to CATSDVAATGVYEQYF.

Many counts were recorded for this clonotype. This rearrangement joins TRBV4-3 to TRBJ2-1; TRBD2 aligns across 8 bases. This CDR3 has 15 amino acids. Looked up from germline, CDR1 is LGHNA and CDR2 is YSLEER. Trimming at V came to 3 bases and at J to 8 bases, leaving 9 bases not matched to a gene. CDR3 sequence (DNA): TGCGCCAGCAGCCATGAGGTGGGAGCGGGAGATGAGCAGTTCTTC. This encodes CASSHEVGAGDEQFF.